The 27 T cell receptor beta chains below come from one sample, sequenced in a study of blood T cell repertoires in COVID-19. Assay: immunoSEQ multiplex PCR; the TCRdb copy retains only in-frame clones and omits some. In the table there are approximately 240,000 clones, about 85% of which are singletons. The sequencing input was peripheral blood. Every receptor here comes from a woman aged 18-29 years who had recovered from COVID-19.

The chain employs TRBV5-6 and TRBJ2-7, with TRBD2 matching over 15 bases. The CDR3 spans 16 residues. Germline V gene data show CDR1 as SGHDT and CDR2 as YYEEEE. J gave up 5 bases and V 4 bases, and 7 bases lay outside the gene matches. CDR3 in amino acids: CASSRGLAGGPNEQYF. The CDR3 bases are TGTGCCAGCAGCAGAGGACTAGCGGGAGGGCCTAACGAGCAGTACTTC.

The V call is TRBV27, the J call TRBJ2-1, with TRBD2 matching over 7 bases. Germline V gives CDR1 MNHEY, CDR2 SMNVEV (reference sequence). V trimming: 2 bases; J trimming: 2 bases; junction bases outside the gene matches: 3. This CDR3 region has 15 residues. Written as DNA, the CDR3 is TGTGCCAGCAGTTTAGCGGGAGTACCCTACAATGAGCAGTTCTTC. Translating gives CASSLAGVPYNEQFF.

This clone has a single count. Within the sample, other DNA sequences also encode this same CDR3. The V gene is TRBV6-6, the J gene TRBJ2-7, with D possibly being TRBD1 (7 bases). Germline V gives CDR1 MNHNY, CDR2 SVGAGI (reference sequence). This CDR3 is 11 amino acids long. Trimming took 7 bases from V and 4 from J, leaving 8 bases between them. The CDR3 nucleotides are TGTGCCAGCACAGGGGGGTACGAGCAGTACTTC. Its protein is CASTGGYEQYF.

This clone is classed as medium-sized. The DNA of the CDR3 is TGTGCCAGCAGCTTACCCGGGACTAGTTCTGAAGAGACCCAGTACTTC. It is translated as CASSLPGTSSEETQYF. The chain employs TRBV7-9 and TRBJ2-5; 8 nucleotides match TRBD2. Germline V gene data show CDR1 as SEHNR and CDR2 as FQNEAQ (reference sequence). J gave up 3 bases and V 2 bases, and 8 bases lay outside the gene matches. This CDR3 is 16 amino acids long.

The genes are TRBV7-2 and TRBJ2-4; D possibly corresponds to TRBD1 (5 bases). Trimming took off 2 bases at V and 4 bases at J, with 15 bases between the two ends. The CDR3 totals 16 residues. In germline, CDR1 is SGHTA, CDR2 FQGNSA. CDR3 nucleotides: TGTGCCAGCAGCTTAAGGTCTGGCAGGGCAAAAAACATTCAGTACTTC. Translated, it gives CASSLRSGRAKNIQYF.

The J gene is TRBJ1-1, the V gene TRBV19; D remains ambiguous. This CDR3 is 12 amino acids long. V lost 7 bases and J lost 2, with 8 bases in between. From germline, CDR1 is LNHDA and CDR2 SQIVND (reference sequence). The CDR3 region is CASITRNTEAFF. Written as DNA, the CDR3 is TGTGCCAGTATTACACGCAACACTGAAGCTTTCTTT. Based on the CDR3 plus reference TRBV19 and TRBJ1-1, the full variable domain is DGGITQSPKYLFRKEGQNVTLSCEQNLNHDAMYWYRQDPGQGLRLIYYSQIVNDFQKGDIAEGYSVSREKKESFPLTVTSAQKNPTAFYLCASITRNTEAFFGQGTRLTVV.

The CDR3 nucleotides are TGTGCCAGCTATAAGACAGCTAACTATGGCTACACCTTC. It yields the protein CASYKTANYGYTF. The rearrangement joins TRBV6-5 to TRBJ1-2, with D possibly being TRBD1 (5 bases). V lost 8 bases, J lost 0 bases, and 10 bases lay in between. The CDR3 covers 13 residues. Germline V gives CDR1 MNHEY, CDR2 SVGAGI.

This rearrangement joins TRBV27 to TRBJ1-2; TRBD1 agrees at 8 bases. The length of the CDR3 is 19 residues. The germline V gene encodes CDR1 MNHEY and CDR2 SMNVEV (reference sequence). V trimming: 2 bases; J trimming: 6 bases; junction bases outside the gene matches: 20. Written as DNA, the CDR3 is TGTGCCAGCAGTTTAGGGGCCAGGGGGCCTGGATTGGTACTAGATGGCTACACCTTC. Translating gives CASSLGARGPGLVLDGYTF.

V and J are TRBV7-2 and TRBJ1-2, with D uncertain. Germline CDR1 and CDR2: SGHTA and FQGNSA. Trimming cost V 2 bases and J 2 bases, with 9 bases left between them. The CDR3 covers 14 residues. The CDR3 sequence: CASSLNRLNYGYTF. For the CDR3, the DNA is TGTGCCAGCAGCTTAAACCGGTTAAACTATGGCTACACCTTC. Full variable domain (outside the CDR3, taken from reference TRBV7-2 and TRBJ1-2): GAGVSQSPSNKVTEKGKDVELRCDPISGHTALYWYRQSLGQGLEFLIYFQGNSAPDKSGLPSDRFSAERTGGSVSTLTIQRTQQEDSAVYLCASSLNRLNYGYTFGSGTRLTVV.

The rearrangement joins TRBV27 to TRBJ2-1; D possibly corresponds to TRBD1 (6 bases). The CDR3 runs to 15 residues. Deletions cut 3 bases from V and 4 bases from J, with 13 bases between. The V gene's germline CDR1 is MNHEY and CDR2 SMNVEV (reference sequence). The CDR3 loop reads CASSFTGSLYNEQFF. The DNA for the CDR3 is TGTGCCAGCAGTTTTACAGGGAGCCTTTACAATGAGCAGTTCTTC.

The chain carries TRBV30 and TRBJ2-3; TRBD2 matches 12 bases. CDR3 size: 18 residues. V lost 8 bases and J lost 2; bases outside the gene matches: 17. Germline values: CDR1 GTSNPN, CDR2 SVGIG (reference sequence). CDR3 amino acids: CAQGLAGLLGTPTDTQYF. As DNA, the CDR3 is TGTGCCCAAGGACTAGCGGGACTCCTCGGGACCCCCACAGATACGCAGTATTTT.

The chain's CDR3 is CASSVVSEDTQYF. Here the CDR3 DNA reads TGTGCCAGCAGCGTGGTTAGTGAGGATACGCAGTATTTT. This chain uses TRBV9 with TRBJ2-3; D remains unclear. CDR1 is SGDLS, CDR2 YYNGEE, per germline. V was trimmed by 2 bases and J by 6 bases, leaving 10 bases between them. This CDR3 comprises 13 residues.

The chain is built from TRBV12-3 or TRBV12-4 and TRBJ1-2; D uncertain. The CDR3 has 11 residues. V lost 3 bases and J 8 bases, leaving 7 bases between the germline ends. This chain's CDR3 is CASSFRSGYTF. The CDR3, as DNA: TGTGCCAGCAGTTTCAGGTCGGGCTACACCTTC.

V is TRBV11-1 and J is TRBJ2-3; 11 nucleotides line up with TRBD2. Germline CDR1 and CDR2: SGHAT and FQDESV (reference sequence). V lost 4 bases and J lost 4; bases outside the gene matches: 4. The CDR3 covers 15 residues. CDR3 sequence: CASSWSLAGADTQYF. CDR3 nucleotide sequence: TGTGCCAGCAGCTGGTCACTAGCGGGAGCAGATACGCAGTATTTT.

V gene TRBV3-1 (or the pseudogene TRBV3-2) combines with J gene TRBJ2-2; 8 bases are shared with TRBD1. V shed 6 bases, J shed 5 bases, and the junction held 2 bases outside the gene matches. The CDR3 has 13 residues. Germline CDR1 is LGHDT and CDR2 is YNNKEL (reference sequence). CDR3 sequence (DNA): TGTGCCAGCAGTCGACAGGGGACCGGGGAGCTGTTTTTT. Protein product: CASSRQGTGELFF.

V and J are TRBV7-2 and TRBJ1-2, with D maybe TRBD1 (5 bases). The CDR3 sequence is 13 residues long. V shed 5 bases and J shed 12 bases, with 19 bases lying between them. Germline V lookup: CDR1 SGHTA, CDR2 FQGNSA. CDR3 amino acids: CASSVSYRQGNTF. CDR3 in DNA: TGTGCCAGCAGCGTGTCCTATAGGCAGGGTAACACCTTC. The full variable domain, completed using reference TRBV7-2 and TRBJ1-2, is GAGVSQSPSNKVTEKGKDVELRCDPISGHTALYWYRQSLGQGLEFLIYFQGNSAPDKSGLPSDRFSAERTGGSVSTLTIQRTQQEDSAVYLCASSVSYRQGNTFGSGTRLTVV.

This chain connects TRBV7-9 to TRBJ2-7, with a weak D call TRBD1 (6 bases). V lost 5 bases and J lost 6, with 17 bases in between. The CDR3 loop spans 14 amino acids. The germline V gene has CDR1 SEHNR and CDR2 FQNEAQ (reference sequence). DNA for the CDR3: TGTGCCAGCAGCCAACTGGGACATGGGCGCGAGCAGTACTTC. Protein product: CASSQLGHGREQYF.

The chain has TRBV6-5 and TRBJ2-1; TRBD2 might be the D (5 bases). In germline, CDR1 is MNHEY, CDR2 SVGAGI. V was clipped by 0 bases and J by 8 bases, with 14 bases between them. The length of the CDR3 is 15 residues. In DNA, the CDR3 is TGTGCCAGCAGTTACTCAGGGTCGAGGGTAGATGAGCAGTTCTTC. Translated, it gives CASSYSGSRVDEQFF.

This chain uses TRBV11-2 with TRBJ1-2; perhaps TRBD1 as D (6 bases). Germline CDR1 is SGHAT and CDR2 is FQNNGV. Deletions cut 1 base from V and 1 base from J, with 13 bases between. CDR3 size: 16 residues. The CDR3 DNA is TGTGCCAGCAGCTTAGGTGACAGGAGCCTTAACTATGGCTACACCTTC. It codes for CASSLGDRSLNYGYTF.

This chain uses TRBV5-1 with TRBJ1-2; 8 positions match TRBD1. Germline CDR1 is SGHRS and CDR2 is YFSETQ. J lost 8 bases, V lost 2 bases, and 5 bases had no gene match. The CDR3 consists of 13 residues. The CDR3 protein is CASSFTGGVGYTF. The CDR3 nucleotides read TGCGCCAGCAGCTTCACAGGGGGGGTAGGCTACACCTTC.

V gene TRBV21-1 combines with J gene TRBJ2-3; the table's D call, TRBD2, was not checked against the DNA. TRBV21-1 is given as a pseudogene. The CDR3 has 17 residues. The CDR3 is CASSKVGEREGTDTQYF. The CDR3 region has the DNA TGTGCCAGCAGCAAAGTCGGTGAGCGGGAGGGCACAGATACGCAGTATTTT.

The V call is TRBV4-1, the J call TRBJ1-5; no definite D call. Germline CDR1 and CDR2: MGHRA and YSYEKL. This CDR3 contains 15 residues. V lost 3 bases and J lost 1, with 10 bases in between. In DNA form, the CDR3 reads TGCGCCAGCAGCCATGGGCCTCTGAGCAATCAGCCCCAGCATTTT. It yields the protein CASSHGPLSNQPQHF.

The rearrangement links TRBV20-1 to TRBJ1-2; D perhaps matches TRBD1 (6 bases). CDR3 length: 15 amino acids. Trimming shortened V by 3 bases and J by 2 bases, and 16 bases separated the two germline ends. CDR1 is DFQATT and CDR2 is SNEGSKA in the germline V gene (reference sequence). Written as DNA, the CDR3 is TGCAGTGCTAGTGGGGCAAGGGGGTTAAACTATGGCTACACCTTC. The encoded protein is CSASGARGLNYGYTF.

V gene TRBV13 combines with J gene TRBJ1-1; D perhaps matches TRBD1 (5 bases). V lost 5 bases to trimming and J lost 3 bases, with 16 bases between them. Germline loops: CDR1 PRHDT, CDR2 FYEKMQ (reference sequence). This CDR3 is built from 15 residues. The CDR3 loop reads CASSPPAGMDTEAFF. CDR3 nucleotide sequence: TGTGCCAGCAGCCCACCGGCAGGGATGGACACTGAAGCTTTCTTT.

This clone was seen a single time. V is TRBV7-2 and J is TRBJ2-5; 9 nucleotides align to TRBD1. CDR3 length equals 15 residues. Germline loops: CDR1 SGHTA, CDR2 FQGNSA. V gave up 5 bases and J gave up 5 bases; unmatched junction bases: 9. The CDR3 sequence is CASSPWGTGRETQYF. The CDR3 DNA is TGTGCCAGCAGCCCATGGGGGACAGGGAGGGAGACCCAGTACTTC.

In the case of this clone: Other DNA sequences within the sample encode an identical CDR3. The chain uses TRBV6-5 and TRBJ1-1; 8 bases fit TRBD1. Per the germline V gene, CDR1 is MNHEY and CDR2 is SVGAGI. The junction had 2 bases not matched to a gene; V was cut back by 4 bases and J by 1 base. The CDR3 extends over 14 amino acids. CDR3 protein: CASSWDRKNTEAFF. The CDR3 nucleotides are TGTGCCAGCAGTTGGGACAGGAAGAACACTGAAGCTTTCTTT.

The V gene is TRBV19, the J gene TRBJ2-2; 10 bases match TRBD2. The CDR3 totals 15 residues. The junction had 9 bases not matched to a gene; V was cut back by 8 bases and J by 6 bases. Germline CDR1 LNHDA, CDR2 SQIVND (reference sequence). CDR3 residues: CASAASGRWAGELFF. The DNA of the CDR3 is TGTGCCAGTGCCGCTAGCGGGAGATGGGCCGGGGAGCTGTTTTTT.